Described below is a single TCR beta chain sequence and its context. Antigen: not known. TCRdb called the reads again in MiXCR, with one record for every CDR3 protein. The top ten hold less than 9.5% of the sample, which has hundreds of thousands of distinct CDR3 sequences, roughly 26% seen once. This record belongs to a study of T cell repertoires in cytomegalovirus infection. Study-wide context: Indications came from public TCR beta signatures; they pointed to CMV infection and to a matching HLA type. Points from the study as a whole: In two of eight donors, the top clonotype was HLA-C-restricted CMV-specific. Cumulative frequency (of public TCR beta family members) identified carriers of CMV plus the relevant HLA.

In germline, CDR1 is MRHNA, CDR2 SNTAGT. The V gene lost 4 bases and the J gene lost 3 bases, with 15 bases spanning the gap. The CDR3 runs 15 residues. The chain couples TRBV6-4 to TRBJ2-5; D perhaps matches TRBD2 (5 bases). The clonotype originates from a human donor in good health (CMV status not recorded). Some clones in this sample may be carry-over from other donors' samples. The sample comprised CD8+ T cells from PBMCs. The CDR3 DNA reads as TGTGCCAGCAGTGCCCCCCTGGACTGGAAAGAGACCCAGTACTTC. It encodes CASSAPLDWKETQYF.